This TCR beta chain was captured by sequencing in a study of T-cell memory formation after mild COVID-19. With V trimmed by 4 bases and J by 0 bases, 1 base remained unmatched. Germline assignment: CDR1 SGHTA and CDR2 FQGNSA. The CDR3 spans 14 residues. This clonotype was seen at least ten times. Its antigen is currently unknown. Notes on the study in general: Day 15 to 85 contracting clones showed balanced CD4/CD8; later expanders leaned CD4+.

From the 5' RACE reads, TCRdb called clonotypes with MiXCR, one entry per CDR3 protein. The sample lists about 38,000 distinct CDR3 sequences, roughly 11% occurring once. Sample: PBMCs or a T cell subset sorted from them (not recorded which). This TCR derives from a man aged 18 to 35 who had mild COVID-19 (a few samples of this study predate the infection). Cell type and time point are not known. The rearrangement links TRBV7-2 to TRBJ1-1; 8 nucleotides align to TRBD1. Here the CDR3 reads CASSWTGMNTEAFF. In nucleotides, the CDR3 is TGTGCCAGCAGCTGGACAGGGATGAACACTGAAGCTTTCTTT.